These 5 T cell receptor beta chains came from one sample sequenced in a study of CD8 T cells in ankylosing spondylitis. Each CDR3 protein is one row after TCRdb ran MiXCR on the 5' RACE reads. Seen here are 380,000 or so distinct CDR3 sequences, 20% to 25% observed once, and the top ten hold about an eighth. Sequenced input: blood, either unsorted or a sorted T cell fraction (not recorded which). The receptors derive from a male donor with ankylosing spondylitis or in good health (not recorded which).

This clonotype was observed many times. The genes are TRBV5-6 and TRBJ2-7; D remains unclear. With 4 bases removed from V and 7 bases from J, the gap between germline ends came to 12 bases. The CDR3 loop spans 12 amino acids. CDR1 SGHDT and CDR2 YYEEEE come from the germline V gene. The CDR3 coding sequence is TGTGCCAGCAGCGATAGGGTTCAGGAGCAGTACTTC. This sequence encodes CASSDRVQEQYF.

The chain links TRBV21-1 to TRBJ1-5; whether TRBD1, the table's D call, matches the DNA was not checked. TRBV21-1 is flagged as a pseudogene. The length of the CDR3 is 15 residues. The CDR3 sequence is CASSISRGGNQPQHF. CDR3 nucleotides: TGTGCCAGCAGCATTTCGAGGGGTGGCAATCAGCCCCAGCATTTT.

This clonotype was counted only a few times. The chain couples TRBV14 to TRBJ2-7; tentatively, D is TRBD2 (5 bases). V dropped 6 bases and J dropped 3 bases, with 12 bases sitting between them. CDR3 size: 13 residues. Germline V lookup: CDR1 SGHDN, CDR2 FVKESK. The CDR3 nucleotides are TGTGCCAGCAGGCGGGTTGGGGACTACGAGCAGTACTTC. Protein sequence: CASRRVGDYEQYF.

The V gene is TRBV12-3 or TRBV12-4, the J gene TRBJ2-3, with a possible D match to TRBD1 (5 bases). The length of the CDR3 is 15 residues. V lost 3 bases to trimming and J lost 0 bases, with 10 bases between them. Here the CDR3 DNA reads TGTGCCAGCAGTTTCATACAGGCTAGCACAGATACGCAGTATTTT. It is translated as CASSFIQASTDTQYF.

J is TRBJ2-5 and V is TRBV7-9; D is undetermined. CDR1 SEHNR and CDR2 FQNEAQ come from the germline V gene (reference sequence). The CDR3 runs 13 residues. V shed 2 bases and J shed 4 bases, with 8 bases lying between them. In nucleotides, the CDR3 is TGTGCCAGCAGCTTAAGTTTGCGAGAGACCCAGTACTTC. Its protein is CASSLSLRETQYF.